Listed here is a single T cell receptor (beta chain). This CDR3 spans 15 amino acids. Germline values: CDR1 PRHDT, CDR2 FYEKMQ (reference sequence). Trimming cost V 8 bases and J 2 bases; bases outside gene matches: 11. Naive CD8 cells lacked CD45RO and underwent positive selection for CCR7, leaving out terminally differentiated effector memory CD45RA+ cells. The data derive from a study of shared clonotypes between healthy human individuals. Study in general: Used for every donor were three CD4 naive, three CD4 memory, two CD8 naive and one CD8 memory plate.

Only in-frame clones appear in the TCRdb table, and some are missing; sequencing was by immunoSEQ multiplex PCR. The data contain around 1.9 million clones, about 93% of them singletons. The specimen sequenced was naive CD8+ T cells from PBMCs. The receptor's source is a man between 18 and 29 years old in good health. Some clones in this sample may be carry-over from other donors' samples. This chain uses TRBV13 with TRBJ1-1; 7 bases align to TRBD1. This CDR3 reads CASRDAGQLNTEAFF. CDR3 DNA sequence: TGTGCCAGCCGTGACGCGGGACAGCTAAACACTGAAGCTTTCTTT.